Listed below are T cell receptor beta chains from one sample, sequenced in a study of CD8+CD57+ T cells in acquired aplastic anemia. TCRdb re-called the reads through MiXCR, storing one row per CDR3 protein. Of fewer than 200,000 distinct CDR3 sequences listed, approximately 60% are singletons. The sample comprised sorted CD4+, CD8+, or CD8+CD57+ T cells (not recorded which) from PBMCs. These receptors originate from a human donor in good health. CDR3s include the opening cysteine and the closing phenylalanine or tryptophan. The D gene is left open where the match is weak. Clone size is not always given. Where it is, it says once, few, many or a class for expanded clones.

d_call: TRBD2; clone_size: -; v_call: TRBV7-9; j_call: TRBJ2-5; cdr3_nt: TGTGCCAGCAGCTTGGGACTAGCGGGAGACGCGACCCAGTACTTC; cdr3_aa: CASSLGLAGDATQYF
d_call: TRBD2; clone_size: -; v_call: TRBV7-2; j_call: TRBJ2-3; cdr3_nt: TGTGCCAGCAGCTCTGACGGGGGGGGGGTTCGGACGCAGTATTTT; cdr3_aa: CASSSDGGGVRTQYF
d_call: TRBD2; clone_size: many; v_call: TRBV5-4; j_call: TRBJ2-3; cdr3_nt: TGTGCCAGCATGCGAGGACTAGCGAGTAGTAGCACAGATACGCAGTATTTT; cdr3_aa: CASMRGLASSSTDTQYF
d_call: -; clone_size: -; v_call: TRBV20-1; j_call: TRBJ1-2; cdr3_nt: TGCAGTGCGGGAGGCTACACCTTC; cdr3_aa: CSAGGYTF
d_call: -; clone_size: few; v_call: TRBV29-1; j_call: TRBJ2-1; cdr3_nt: TGCAGCGTCAGCCAGCGGAATGAGCAGTTCTTC; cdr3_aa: CSVSQRNEQFF
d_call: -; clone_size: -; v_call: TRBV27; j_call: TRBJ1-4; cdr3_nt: TGTGCCAGCAGTTTCTTATATGCAACTAATGAAAAACTGTTTTTT; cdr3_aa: CASSFLYATNEKLFF
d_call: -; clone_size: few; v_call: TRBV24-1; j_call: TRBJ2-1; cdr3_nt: TGTGCCACCAGTTTCCGACAGGCGCCCTACAATGAGCAGTTCTTC; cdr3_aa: CATSFRQAPYNEQFF
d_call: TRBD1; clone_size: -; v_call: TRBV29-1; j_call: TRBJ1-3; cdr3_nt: TGCAGCGTTGACCCAGGGGGAGGAAACACCATATATTTT; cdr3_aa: CSVDPGGGNTIYF
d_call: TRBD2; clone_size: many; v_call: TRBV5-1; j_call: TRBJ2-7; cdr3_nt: TGCGCCAGCAGCTTTACTAGCGGGGGGATCTACGAGCAGTACTTC; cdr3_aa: CASSFTSGGIYEQYF
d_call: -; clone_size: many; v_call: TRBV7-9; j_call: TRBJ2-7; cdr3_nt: TGTGCCAGCAGCCGGACAACCGGGGGCACAACAACCTACGAGCAGTACTTC; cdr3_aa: CASSRTTGGTTTYEQYF
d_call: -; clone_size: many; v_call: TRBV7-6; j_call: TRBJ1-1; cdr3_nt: TGTGCCAGCAGCTTAGCGCCTTTGGGCACTGAAGCTTTCTTT; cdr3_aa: CASSLAPLGTEAFF
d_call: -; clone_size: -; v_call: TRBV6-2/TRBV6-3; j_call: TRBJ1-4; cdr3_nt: TGTGCCAGCAGTCCTCGACAGTTAACTAATGAAAAACTGTTTTTT; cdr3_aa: CASSPRQLTNEKLFF
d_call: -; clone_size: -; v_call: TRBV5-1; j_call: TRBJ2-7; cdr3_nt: TGCGCCAGCAGCTTGGCGACGGGAGACTACGAGCAGTACTTC; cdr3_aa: CASSLATGDYEQYF
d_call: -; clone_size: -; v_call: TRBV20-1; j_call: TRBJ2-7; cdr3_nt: TGCAGTGCTTCGCTGCCGGGCCACGAGCAGTACTTC; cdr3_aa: CSASLPGHEQYF
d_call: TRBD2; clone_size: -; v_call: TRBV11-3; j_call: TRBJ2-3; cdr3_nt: TGTGCCAGCAGCCGACGGACTAGCGGGAGTACAGATACGCAGTATTTT; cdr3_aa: CASSRRTSGSTDTQYF
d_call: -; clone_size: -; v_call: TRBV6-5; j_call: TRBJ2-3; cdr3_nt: TGTGCCAGCAGTTCCCCCCTCGAGGAGGAGTATACGCAGTATTTT; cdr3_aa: CASSSPLEEEYTQYF
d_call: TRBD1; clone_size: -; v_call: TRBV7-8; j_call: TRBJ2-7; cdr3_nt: TGTGCCAGCAGCTTGGGACAGCGAACCTACGAGCAGTACTTC; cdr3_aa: CASSLGQRTYEQYF
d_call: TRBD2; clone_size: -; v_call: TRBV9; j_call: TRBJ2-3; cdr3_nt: TGTGCCGGCAGCGCCGACCTCGGGACTAGCGGGCCCAGCACAGATACGCAGTATTTT; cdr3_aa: CAGSADLGTSGPSTDTQYF
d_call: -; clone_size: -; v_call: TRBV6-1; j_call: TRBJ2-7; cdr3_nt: TGTGCCAGCAGTGAACGGGGCAGGGGTGGTGAGCGGTACTTC; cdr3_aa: CASSERGRGGERYF
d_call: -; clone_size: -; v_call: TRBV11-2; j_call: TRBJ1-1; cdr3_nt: TGTGCCAGCAGCCTCGGAGGGGCAGAGGCCTTGAACACTGAAGCTTTCTTT; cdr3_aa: CASSLGGAEALNTEAFF
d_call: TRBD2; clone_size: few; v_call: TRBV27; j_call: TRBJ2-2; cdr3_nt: TGTGCCAGCAGATCGGGACTAGCGGGAAACGCCGGGGAGCTGTTTTTT; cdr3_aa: CASRSGLAGNAGELFF
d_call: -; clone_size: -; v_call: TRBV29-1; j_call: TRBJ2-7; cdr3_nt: TGCAGCGTTGAAGACAGAGGAAGCTCCTACGAGCAGTACTTC; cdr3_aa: CSVEDRGSSYEQYF
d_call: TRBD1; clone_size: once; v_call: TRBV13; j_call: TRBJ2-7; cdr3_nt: TGTGCCAGCAGTCGACAGGGGGTTTCGTTCTCCTACGAGCAGTACTTC; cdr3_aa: CASSRQGVSFSYEQYF
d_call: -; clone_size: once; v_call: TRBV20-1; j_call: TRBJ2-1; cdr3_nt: TGCAGTGCTAGAGATCATAGTACGGTACCTTACAATGAGCAGTTCTTC; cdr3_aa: CSARDHSTVPYNEQFF
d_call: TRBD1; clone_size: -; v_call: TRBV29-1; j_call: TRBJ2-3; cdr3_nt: TGCAGCGTTGAAGGAGGGAGGACAGGGATGGATACGCAGTATTTT; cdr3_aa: CSVEGGRTGMDTQYF
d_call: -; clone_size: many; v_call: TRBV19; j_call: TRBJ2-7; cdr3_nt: TGTGCCAGCAGTCGACCGGGGTCCTACGAGCAGTACTTC; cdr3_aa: CASSRPGSYEQYF
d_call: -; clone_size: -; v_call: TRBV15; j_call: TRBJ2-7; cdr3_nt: TGTGCCACCAGCAGATTCGGGTTCACAGGGGGGGCAAGTTTTGGCGACGAGCAGTACTTC; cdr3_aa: CATSRFGFTGGASFGDEQYF
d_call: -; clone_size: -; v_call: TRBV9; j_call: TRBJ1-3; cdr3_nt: TGTGCCAGCAGCATGTTCGATAGCTCTGGAAACACCATATATTTT; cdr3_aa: CASSMFDSSGNTIYF
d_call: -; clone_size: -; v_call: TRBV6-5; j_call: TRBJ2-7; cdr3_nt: TGTGCCAGCAGTCGGACGGTAAGCTCCTACGAGCAGTACTTC; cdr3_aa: CASSRTVSSYEQYF
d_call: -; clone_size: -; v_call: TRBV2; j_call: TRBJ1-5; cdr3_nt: TGTGCCAGCAGTCTCGTGGGGACAATGAATCAGCCCCAGCATTTT; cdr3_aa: CASSLVGTMNQPQHF
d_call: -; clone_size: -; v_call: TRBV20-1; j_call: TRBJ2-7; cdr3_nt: TGCAGTGCTAGAGACCGGGACAAACCCTACGAGCAGTACTTC; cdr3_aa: CSARDRDKPYEQYF
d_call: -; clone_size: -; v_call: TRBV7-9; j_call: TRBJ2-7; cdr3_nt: TGTGCCAGCGGGCTGGGCACCTACGAGCAGTACTTC; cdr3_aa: CASGLGTYEQYF
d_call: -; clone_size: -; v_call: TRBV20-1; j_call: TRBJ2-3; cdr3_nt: TGCAGTGTTCACCGACTCAACCGCCCAGCGCATGGCACAGATACGCAGTATTTT; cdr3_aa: CSVHRLNRPAHGTDTQYF
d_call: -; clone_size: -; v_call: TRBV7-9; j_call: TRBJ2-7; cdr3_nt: TGTGCCAGCAGCTTAGCCCATGCCTACGAGCAGTACTTC; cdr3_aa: CASSLAHAYEQYF
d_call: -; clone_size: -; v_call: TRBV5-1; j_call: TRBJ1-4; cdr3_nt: TGCGCCAGCAGCTTTAAAGGGGCAATGGAAAAACTGTTTTTT; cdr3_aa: CASSFKGAMEKLFF
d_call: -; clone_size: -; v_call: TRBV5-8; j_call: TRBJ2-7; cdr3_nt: TGTGCCAGCAGCTGGGACGGACCCCCCTACGAGCAGTACTTC; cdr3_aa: CASSWDGPPYEQYF
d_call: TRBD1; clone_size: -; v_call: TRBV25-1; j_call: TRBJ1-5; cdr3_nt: TGTGCCAGCAGTGAGAATCAGGGGGCTGCCTTAGACAATCAGCCCCAGCATTTT; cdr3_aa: CASSENQGAALDNQPQHF
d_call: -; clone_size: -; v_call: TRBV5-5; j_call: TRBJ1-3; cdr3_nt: TGTGCCAGCAGCTTGGTGGTTACAGGGCTTTTAAGAAACACCATATATTTT; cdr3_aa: CASSLVVTGLLRNTIYF
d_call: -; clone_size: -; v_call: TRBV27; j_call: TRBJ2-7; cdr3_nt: TGTGCCAGCAGGCTCGGGACTGGGGCTTTTTTCGAGCAGTACTTC; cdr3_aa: CASRLGTGAFFEQYF
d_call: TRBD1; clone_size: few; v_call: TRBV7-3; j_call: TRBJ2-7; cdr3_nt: TGTGCCAGCAGCTCTCCCGGACAGGGTAACGAGCAGTACTTC; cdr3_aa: CASSSPGQGNEQYF